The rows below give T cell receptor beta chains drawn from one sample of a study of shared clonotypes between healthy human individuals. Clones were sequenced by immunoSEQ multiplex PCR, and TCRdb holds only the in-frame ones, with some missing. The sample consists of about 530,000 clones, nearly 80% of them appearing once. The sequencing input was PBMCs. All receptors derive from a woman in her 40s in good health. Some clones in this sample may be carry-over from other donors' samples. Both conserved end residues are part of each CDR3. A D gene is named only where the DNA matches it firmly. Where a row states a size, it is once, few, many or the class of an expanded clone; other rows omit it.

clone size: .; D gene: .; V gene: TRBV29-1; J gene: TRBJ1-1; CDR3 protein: CSVEGQGGDLAEAFF; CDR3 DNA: TGCAGCGTTGAGGGCCAAGGGGGGGATTTAGCTGAAGCTTTCTTT
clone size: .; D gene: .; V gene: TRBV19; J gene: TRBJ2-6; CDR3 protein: CASSLQGRDSSGANVLTF; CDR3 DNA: TGTGCCAGTAGTCTCCAGGGGCGGGACAGCTCTGGGGCCAACGTCCTGACTTTC
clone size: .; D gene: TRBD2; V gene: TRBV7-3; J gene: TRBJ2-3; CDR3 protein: CASSLGLLAGGTDTQYF; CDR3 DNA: TGTGCCAGCAGCCTAGGATTACTAGCGGGAGGCACAGATACGCAGTATTTT
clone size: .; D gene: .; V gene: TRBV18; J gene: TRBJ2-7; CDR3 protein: CASSPPGGIAYEQYF; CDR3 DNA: TGTGCCAGCTCACCACCCGGTGGGATCGCCTACGAGCAGTACTTC
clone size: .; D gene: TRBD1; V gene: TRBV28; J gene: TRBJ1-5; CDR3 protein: CASSKRTGQFQPQHF; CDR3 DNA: TGTGCCAGCAGTAAGCGGACAGGGCAATTTCAGCCCCAGCATTTT
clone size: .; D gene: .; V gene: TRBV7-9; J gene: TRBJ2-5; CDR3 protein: CASSFLPNTQETQYF; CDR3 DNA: TGTGCCAGCAGCTTCCTCCCCAATACCCAAGAGACCCAGTACTTC
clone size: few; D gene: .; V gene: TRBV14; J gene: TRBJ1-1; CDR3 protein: CASSQVNTEAFF; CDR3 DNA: TGTGCCAGCAGCCAGGTGAACACTGAAGCTTTCTTT
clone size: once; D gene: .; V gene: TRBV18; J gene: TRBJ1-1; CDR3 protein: CASSPVEQDTEAFF; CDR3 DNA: TGTGCCAGCTCACCAGTAGAGCAAGATACTGAAGCTTTCTTT
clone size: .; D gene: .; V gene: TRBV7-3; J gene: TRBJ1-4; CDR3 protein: CASSKATGYARGEKLFF; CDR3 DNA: TGTGCCAGCAGCAAAGCTACAGGGTACGCTCGGGGTGAAAAACTGTTTTTT
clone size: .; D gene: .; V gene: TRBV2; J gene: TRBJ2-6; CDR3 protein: CASSGTIATSGANVLTF; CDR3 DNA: TGTGCCAGCAGTGGCACGATCGCCACCTCTGGGGCCAACGTCCTGACTTTC
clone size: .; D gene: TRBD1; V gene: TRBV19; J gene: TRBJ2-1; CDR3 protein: CASSLDRGYEQFF; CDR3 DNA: TGTGCCAGTAGTCTAGACAGGGGCTATGAGCAGTTCTTC
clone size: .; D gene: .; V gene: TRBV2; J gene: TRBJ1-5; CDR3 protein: CASSERGPQWAQHF; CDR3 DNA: TGTGCCAGCAGTGAGAGGGGCCCCCAATGGGCCCAGCATTTT
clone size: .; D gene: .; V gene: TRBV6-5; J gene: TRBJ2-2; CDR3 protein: CASGLNTGELFF; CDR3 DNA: TGTGCCAGCGGGTTGAACACCGGGGAGCTGTTTTTT
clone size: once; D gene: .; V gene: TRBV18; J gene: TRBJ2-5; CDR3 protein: CASSPPGVEETQYF; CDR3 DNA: TGTGCCAGCTCACCACCAGGGGTAGAAGAGACCCAGTACTTC
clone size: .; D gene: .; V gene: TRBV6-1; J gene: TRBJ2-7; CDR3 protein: CAIDSTPSEQYF; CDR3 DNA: TGTGCCATCGACAGCACCCCTTCCGAGCAGTACTTC
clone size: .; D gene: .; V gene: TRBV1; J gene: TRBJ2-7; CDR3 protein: CTSSQEGAGVSEQYF; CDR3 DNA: TGCACCAGCAGCCAAGAAGGAGCGGGAGTTTCCGAGCAGTACTTC
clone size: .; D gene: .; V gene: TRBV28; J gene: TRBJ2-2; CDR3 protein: CASSLFDREARELFF; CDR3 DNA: TGTGCCAGCAGTTTATTCGACAGGGAGGCCAGGGAGCTGTTTTTT
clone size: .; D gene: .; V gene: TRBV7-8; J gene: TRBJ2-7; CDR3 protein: CASRFGADAYEQYF; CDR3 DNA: TGTGCCAGCAGGTTCGGGGCAGACGCCTACGAGCAGTACTTC
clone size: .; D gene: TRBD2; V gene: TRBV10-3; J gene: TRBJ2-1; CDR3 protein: CAISGGLAGGSNEQFF; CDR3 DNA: TGTGCCATCAGCGGGGGACTAGCGGGAGGGAGTAATGAGCAGTTCTTC
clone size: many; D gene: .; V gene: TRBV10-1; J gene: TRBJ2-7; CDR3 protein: CASSEYPDTNSYEQYF; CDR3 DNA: TGCGCCAGCAGTGAGTATCCGGACACGAACTCCTACGAGCAGTACTTC
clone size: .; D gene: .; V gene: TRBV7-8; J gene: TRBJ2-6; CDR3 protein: CASSLVWGTGANVLTF; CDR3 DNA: TGTGCCAGCAGCTTAGTGTGGGGAACTGGGGCCAACGTCCTGACTTTC
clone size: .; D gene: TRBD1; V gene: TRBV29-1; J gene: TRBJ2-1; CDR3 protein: CSIGTGGYNEQFF; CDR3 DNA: TGCAGCATAGGGACAGGGGGATACAATGAGCAGTTCTTC
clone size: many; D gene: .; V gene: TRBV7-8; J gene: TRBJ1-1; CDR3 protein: CASSLQGGITEAFF; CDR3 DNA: TGTGCCAGCAGCTTACAGGGAGGTATCACTGAAGCTTTCTTT
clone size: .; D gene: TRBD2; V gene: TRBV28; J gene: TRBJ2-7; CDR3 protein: CASSSGTSGTYEQYF; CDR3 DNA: TGTGCCAGCAGCTCCGGGACTAGCGGGACCTACGAGCAGTACTTC
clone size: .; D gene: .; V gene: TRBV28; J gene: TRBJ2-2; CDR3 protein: CASSFGGAGELFF; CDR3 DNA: TGTGCCAGCAGTTTCGGTGGGGCCGGGGAGCTGTTTTTT
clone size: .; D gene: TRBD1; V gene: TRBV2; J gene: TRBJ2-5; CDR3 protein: CASSEARGSETQYF; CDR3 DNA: TGTGCCAGCAGTGAGGCCAGGGGGTCAGAGACCCAGTACTTC
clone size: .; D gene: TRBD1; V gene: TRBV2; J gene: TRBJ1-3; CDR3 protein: CASSSNPGQGYGNTIYF; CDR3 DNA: TGTGCCAGCAGTTCAAATCCGGGACAGGGGTACGGAAACACCATATATTTT
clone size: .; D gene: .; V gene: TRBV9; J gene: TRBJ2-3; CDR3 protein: CASSVWYGGSDTQYF; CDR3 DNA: TGTGCCAGCAGCGTATGGTACGGGGGATCGGATACGCAGTATTTT
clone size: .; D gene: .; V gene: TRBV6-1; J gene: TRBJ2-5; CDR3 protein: CASSEGASQETQYF; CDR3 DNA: TGTGCCAGCAGTGAAGGGGCCAGCCAAGAGACCCAGTACTTC
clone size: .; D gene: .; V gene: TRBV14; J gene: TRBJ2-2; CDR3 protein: CASSLLRGRAGELFF; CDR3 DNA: TGTGCCAGCAGCCTACTACGAGGACGGGCCGGGGAGCTGTTTTTT
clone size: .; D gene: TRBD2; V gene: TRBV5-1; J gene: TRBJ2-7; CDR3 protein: CASSVGTSRSLAYEQYF; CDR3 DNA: TGCGCCAGCAGCGTCGGGACTAGCAGGAGTCTGGCCTACGAGCAGTACTTC
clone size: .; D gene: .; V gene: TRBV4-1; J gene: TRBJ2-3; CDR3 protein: CASRSRDGTDTQYF; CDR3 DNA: TGCGCCAGCAGATCGCGGGATGGCACAGATACGCAGTATTTT
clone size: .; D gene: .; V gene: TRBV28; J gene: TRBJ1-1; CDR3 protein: CASSLRQEVGEAFF; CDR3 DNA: TGTGCCAGCAGTTTAAGACAGGAGGTTGGTGAAGCTTTCTTT
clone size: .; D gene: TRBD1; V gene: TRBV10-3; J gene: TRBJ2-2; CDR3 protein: CAIKGASAGELFF; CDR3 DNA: TGTGCCATCAAGGGGGCATCGGCCGGGGAGCTGTTTTTT
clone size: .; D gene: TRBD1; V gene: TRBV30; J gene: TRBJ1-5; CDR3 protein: CAWRYRGYNQPQHF; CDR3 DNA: TGTGCCTGGAGATACAGGGGTTACAATCAGCCCCAGCATTTT
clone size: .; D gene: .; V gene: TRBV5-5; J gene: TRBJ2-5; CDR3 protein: CASSSHPGLVQETQYF; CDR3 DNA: TGTGCCAGCAGCTCCCACCCCGGACTCGTACAAGAGACCCAGTACTTC
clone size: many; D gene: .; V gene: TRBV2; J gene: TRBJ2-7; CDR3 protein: CASGGRTTYEQYF; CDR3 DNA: TGTGCCAGTGGGGGACGGACGACCTACGAGCAGTACTTC
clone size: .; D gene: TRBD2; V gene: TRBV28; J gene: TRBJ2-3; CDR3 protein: CASSVGRGRAGADTQYF; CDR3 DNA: TGTGCCAGCAGTGTGGGACGCGGGAGGGCCGGCGCGGATACGCAGTATTTT
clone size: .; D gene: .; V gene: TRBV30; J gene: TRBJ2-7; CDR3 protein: CAWTTSGTDDEQYF; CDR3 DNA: TGTGCCTGGACTACCTCCGGGACCGACGACGAGCAGTACTTC
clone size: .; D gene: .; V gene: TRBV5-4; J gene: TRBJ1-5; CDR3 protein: CASSLDGSNQPQHF; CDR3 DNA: TGTGCCAGCAGCTTGGACGGTAGCAATCAGCCCCAGCATTTT
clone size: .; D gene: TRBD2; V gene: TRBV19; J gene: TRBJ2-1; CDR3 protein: CASSIDGTSGYNEQFF; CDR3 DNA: TGTGCCAGTAGTATAGACGGGACTAGCGGCTACAATGAGCAGTTCTTC
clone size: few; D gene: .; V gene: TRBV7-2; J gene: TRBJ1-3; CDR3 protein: CASSLQTGSGNTIYF; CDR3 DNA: TGTGCCAGCAGCTTACAGACAGGATCTGGAAACACCATATATTTT
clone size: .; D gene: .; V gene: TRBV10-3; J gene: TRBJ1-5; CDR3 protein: CAPKDIQPQHF; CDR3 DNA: TGTGCCCCTAAGGACATACAGCCCCAGCATTTT
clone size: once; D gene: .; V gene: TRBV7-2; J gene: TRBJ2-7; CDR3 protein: CASSLNALARRGYEQYF; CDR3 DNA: TGTGCCAGCAGCTTAAACGCTCTGGCCCGCCGCGGATACGAGCAGTACTTC
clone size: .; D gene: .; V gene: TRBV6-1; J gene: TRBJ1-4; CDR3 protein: CASRGPQGWEKLFF; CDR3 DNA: TGTGCCAGCAGGGGCCCACAGGGTTGGGAAAAACTGTTTTTT
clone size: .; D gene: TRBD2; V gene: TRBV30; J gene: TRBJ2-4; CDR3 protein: CAWSVSGLAGINIQYF; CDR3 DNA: TGTGCCTGGAGTGTATCAGGACTAGCGGGGATAAACATTCAGTACTTC
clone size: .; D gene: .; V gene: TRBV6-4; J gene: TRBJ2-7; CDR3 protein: CASSASTWGEQYF; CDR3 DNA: TGTGCCAGCAGTGCCAGCACCTGGGGGGAGCAGTACTTC
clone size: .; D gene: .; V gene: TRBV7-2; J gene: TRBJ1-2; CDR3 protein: CASSQIYTANYGYTF; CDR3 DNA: TGTGCCAGCAGCCAAATTTACACCGCTAACTATGGCTACACCTTC